These T cell receptor beta chains were read from a single sample in a study of shared clonotypes between healthy human individuals. Assay used: immunoSEQ multiplex PCR; TCRdb lists only in-frame clones, some missing. Among around 580,000 clones, roughly 98% were seen once, and the ten largest hold 0.3%. The specimen was naive CD8+ T cells sorted from blood. The origin of the receptors is a young man in good health. Both conserved end residues are part of each CDR3. The order of the fields is clone size, D gene, V gene, J gene, CDR3 protein, CDR3 DNA. A D gene is named only where the DNA matches it firmly. Not all rows give a size; the values are once, few, many and, for expanded clones, a class.

>few|.|TRBV6-1|TRBJ2-7
CASRESSYEQYF
TGTGCCAGCAGGGAGAGCTCCTACGAGCAGTACTTC
>.|.|TRBV27|TRBJ2-3
CASNDGPVIGDTQYF
TGTGCCAGCAACGACGGGCCCGTAATAGGCGATACGCAGTATTTT
>.|TRBD2|TRBV7-6|TRBJ2-1
CASSLPGLAGSYNEQFF
TGTGCCAGCAGCTTACCGGGACTAGCGGGATCCTACAATGAGCAGTTCTTC
>.|TRBD2|TRBV5-1|TRBJ2-1
CASIPSGIGSYNEQFF
TGCGCCAGCATACCTAGCGGGATCGGCTCCTACAATGAGCAGTTCTTC
>.|TRBD2|TRBV6-5|TRBJ2-2
CASSYYSGVTGELFF
TGTGCCAGCAGCTACTATAGCGGGGTCACCGGGGAGCTGTTTTTT
>.|.|TRBV4-1|TRBJ2-1
CASSQAGGARAQEQFF
TGCGCCAGCAGCCAAGCCGGCGGGGCTCGGGCCCAGGAGCAGTTCTTC
>.|TRBD1|TRBV7-7|TRBJ2-5
CASSLHPRGQARMKETQYF
TGTGCTAGCAGCTTGCACCCCCGGGGACAGGCGAGAATGAAAGAGACCCAGTACTTC
>.|.|TRBV5-1|TRBJ2-2
CASSWTATGELFF
TGCGCCAGCAGCTGGACGGCTACCGGGGAGCTGTTTTTT
>.|.|TRBV14|TRBJ2-7
CASSQVPEGFYEQYF
TGTGCCAGCAGCCAGGTTCCCGAAGGCTTCTACGAGCAGTACTTC
>.|TRBD1|TRBV11-2|TRBJ1-1
CASSSQDRSTYEAFF
TGTGCCAGCAGCTCACAGGACAGGTCCACTTATGAAGCTTTCTTT
>.|TRBD1|TRBV13|TRBJ2-3
CASSTGQGRSTDTQYF
TGTGCCAGCAGCACCGGACAGGGGAGGAGCACAGATACGCAGTATTTT
>.|TRBD2|TRBV4-3|TRBJ2-7
CASSPGPGGSSSYEQYF
TGCGCCAGCAGCCCAGGACCTGGCGGGAGCTCTTCCTACGAGCAGTACTTC
>.|TRBD1|TRBV28|TRBJ2-1
CASSLPWTGGYNEQFF
TGTGCCAGCAGTTTACCCTGGACAGGGGGTTACAATGAGCAGTTCTTC
>.|TRBD1|TRBV7-9|TRBJ1-1
CASRDTQGAFF
TGTGCCAGTCGGGACACACAGGGGGCTTTCTTT
>.|.|TRBV6-5|TRBJ1-5
CASSLSSGGNQPQHF
TGTGCCAGCAGTTTATCTAGCGGGGGCAATCAGCCCCAGCATTTT
>.|.|TRBV7-9|TRBJ1-1
CASSLTGYDEAFF
TGTGCCAGCAGCTTAACAGGGTACGATGAAGCTTTCTTT
>.|.|TRBV4-3|TRBJ2-7
CASSQEFRAAQYF
TGCGCCAGCAGCCAAGAGTTCCGAGCCGCGCAGTACTTC
>.|TRBD2|TRBV7-2|TRBJ2-7
CASSLVGPQRGAGEQYF
TGTGCCAGCAGCTTAGTTGGACCCCAGCGGGGCGCCGGGGAGCAGTACTTC
>.|TRBD1|TRBV7-9|TRBJ1-2
CASSFQTGNNGYTF
TGTGCCAGCAGCTTCCAGACAGGGAATAATGGCTACACCTTC
>.|.|TRBV18|TRBJ1-5
CASSPERGGQPQHF
TGTGCCAGCTCACCTGAGAGGGGAGGGCAGCCCCAGCATTTT
>.|.|TRBV9|TRBJ2-1
CASSPEGNEQFF
TGTGCCAGCAGCCCGGAGGGCAATGAGCAGTTCTTC
>.|.|TRBV27|TRBJ2-5
CASSRSSVGETQYF
TGTGCCAGCAGTCGTTCTAGCGTTGGGGAGACCCAGTACTTC
>.|.|TRBV7-9|TRBJ1-2
CAQGGEPNYGYTF
TGTGCCCAGGGTGGGGAACCTAACTATGGCTACACCTTC
>once|.|TRBV10-2|TRBJ2-7
CASSESWLTAQYF
TGCGCCAGCAGTGAGTCGTGGCTCACAGCCCAGTACTTC
>.|.|TRBV27|TRBJ2-7
CASSFSSYEQYF
TGTGCCAGCAGTTTCAGCTCCTACGAGCAGTACTTC
>.|TRBD2|TRBV7-2|TRBJ2-7
CASSSGLAGTYEQYF
TGTGCCAGCAGCTCCGGACTAGCGGGAACCTACGAGCAGTACTTC
>.|.|TRBV5-4|TRBJ2-7
CASSLASDEQYF
TGTGCCAGCAGCTTGGCATCGGACGAGCAGTACTTC
>once|.|TRBV14|TRBJ1-1
CASSQAWGNTEAFF
TGTGCCAGCAGCCAAGCCTGGGGGAACACTGAAGCTTTCTTT
>.|.|TRBV7-6|TRBJ2-2
CASSLTAGEGSTGELFF
TGTGCCAGCAGCTTAACAGCGGGCGAGGGTAGCACCGGGGAGCTGTTTTTT
>once|.|TRBV12-5|TRBJ1-5
CASGGDGDQPQHF
TGTGCTAGTGGTGGGGACGGCGATCAGCCCCAGCATTTT
>.|.|TRBV7-2|TRBJ2-7
CASSFITSSYEQYF
TGTGCCAGCAGCTTCATTACAAGCTCCTACGAGCAGTACTTC
>.|.|TRBV7-9|TRBJ2-7
CASSLDAGSHEQYF
TGTGCCAGCAGCTTAGATGCGGGGAGCCACGAGCAGTACTTC
>.|.|TRBV6-6|TRBJ2-7
CASSRRYYEQYF
TGTGCCAGCAGTCGCCGATACTACGAGCAGTACTTC
>.|TRBD1|TRBV5-1|TRBJ2-1
CASSPTGQGVHEQFF
TGCGCCAGCAGCCCTACGGGACAGGGGGTCCATGAGCAGTTCTTC
>.|.|TRBV7-8|TRBJ2-2
CASILMEGPNTGELFF
TGTGCCAGCATCTTAATGGAGGGCCCGAACACCGGGGAGCTGTTTTTT
>.|TRBD1|TRBV7-2|TRBJ1-1
CASSLPGQGRGTEAFF
TGTGCCAGCAGCTTACCGGGACAGGGGAGAGGTACTGAAGCTTTCTTT
>.|.|TRBV7-2|TRBJ2-1
CASSLVDGNEQFF
TGTGCCAGCAGCTTAGTTGACGGGAATGAGCAGTTCTTC
>.|.|TRBV7-9|TRBJ2-7
CASSPPGYEQYF
TGTGCCAGCAGTCCTCCGGGGTACGAGCAGTACTTC
>once|.|TRBV5-1|TRBJ2-7
CASSLAPRVPAEIHEQYF
TGCGCCAGCAGCTTGGCTCCGAGGGTCCCAGCGGAGATACACGAGCAGTACTTC
>.|.|TRBV9|TRBJ1-4
CASSVARGGKLFF
TGTGCCAGCAGCGTCGCACGGGGCGGAAAACTGTTTTTT
>.|.|TRBV10-2|TRBJ1-3
CASSESTTGNTIYF
TGCGCCAGCAGTGAGTCCACGACAGGCAACACCATATATTTT
>.|TRBD1|TRBV4-1|TRBJ1-1
CASSPPGQVLLSAFF
TGCGCCAGCAGCCCTCCTGGACAGGTATTATTGTCAGCTTTCTTT
>.|.|TRBV7-9|TRBJ1-2
CASSHPGQGYGYTF
TGTGCCAGCAGCCACCCTGGGCAGGGGTATGGCTACACCTTC
>.|.|TRBV13|TRBJ1-5
CASSVRTAGNQPQHF
TGTGCCAGCAGCGTCAGGACAGCTGGCAATCAGCCCCAGCATTTT
>once|TRBD2|TRBV10-2|TRBJ2-7
CASGTRAEQYF
TGCGCCAGCGGGACTAGGGCCGAGCAGTACTTC